This record concerns one T cell receptor (beta chain) sequence. The target antigen is unknown. V was cut by 2 bases and J by 8 bases, with 8 bases left in between. The CDR3 has 13 amino acids. The germline CDR1 and CDR2 sequences are SGHNT and YYREEE (reference sequence). Profiling relied on immunoSEQ multiplex PCR, and the TCRdb table lists in-frame clones only, not all of them. The data hold about 1,800,000 clones, with about 95% observed a single time. This specimen comes from a study of shared clonotypes between healthy human individuals. The study's findings and limits: Some clonotypes were shared by all four sorted-subset donors, while others were not shared. The non-shared ones had lower generation probabilities than the shared ones.

As defined, naive CD8 cells were CD45RO-negative and positively selected for CCR7, with terminally differentiated effector memory CD45RA+ cells excluded. Donors had no recently reported acute infections or vaccinations and were HIV-negative. This receptor was obtained from a man aged 18-30 years in good health. Sequencing input: naive CD8+ T cells sorted from blood. The rearrangement uses TRBV5-4 and TRBJ1-6; D gene uncertain. The CDR3 is CASSFPDDSPLHF. DNA of the CDR3: TGTGCCAGCAGCTTCCCGGATGATTCACCCCTCCACTTT.